Described below is a single T cell receptor (beta chain) sequence and its context. The antigen is unknown. The study drew donors from healthy Caucasian individuals in Russia aged roughly 6 to 90. The data derive from a study of blood T cells in healthy people across ages. Findings and limits, study-wide: In older individuals, TCR beta diversity per million T cells was lower, falling roughly linearly with age. TCR beta diversity tracked closely with naive T cell percentage.

CDR3 size: 16 residues. With a J-beta primer mix and a sample-barcoded 5' primer, a second PCR ran about 7 to 12 cycles. Via MiXCR, TCRdb re-called the 5' RACE reads, giving one row per CDR3 protein. Of approximately 320,000 distinct CDR3 sequences in the sample, less than 30% were seen once. The sequenced sample was blood. This clonotype was obtained from a woman in her seventies in good health. The genes are TRBV21-1 and TRBJ1-5; the table's D call TRBD1 went unverified against the DNA. TRBV21-1 is deemed a pseudogene. CDR3 amino acids: CASSKDLRGGNQPQHF. CDR3 sequence (DNA): TGTGCCAGCAGCAAAGATCTTCGGGGCGGCAATCAGCCCCAGCATTTT.